This T cell receptor beta chain was captured in a study of cytomegalovirus exposure and HLA in healthy donors. Sampled while nominally healthy, donors likely had unrecorded immune exposures. The PCR contained 60 Vbeta and 13 Jbeta primers. TCRdb's copy holds only in-frame clones and misses some; the assay was immunoSEQ multiplex PCR. The repertoire has around 200,000 clones, about three quarters of them found once; the top ten carry around 2%. Trimming stripped 6 bases from V and 4 bases from J, with 10 bases between. CDR3 length: 14 amino acids. In germline, CDR1 is SGHTA, CDR2 FQGTGA. The TCR comes from a man in his late teens or twenties in good health and CMV-seronegative. The sequenced material came from PBMCs. The chain employs TRBV7-3 and TRBJ2-6, with TRBD1 as a possible D gene (6 bases). The CDR3 sequence is CASSPGAGANVLTF. CDR3 sequence (DNA): TGTGCCAGCAGTCCAGGGGCAGGGGCCAACGTCCTGACTTTC.